Presented here are 30 T cell receptor beta chains from one specimen sequenced in a study of shared clonotypes between healthy human individuals. TCRdb's table, derived via immunoSEQ multiplex PCR, lists solely in-frame clones and lacks some. Here the sample spans millions of clones, approximately 94% being singletons. Naivety among CD8 cells was defined by CD45RO negativity and positive CCR7 selection, thereby excluding terminally differentiated effector memory CD45RA+ cells. Sequencing was carried out using naive CD8+ T cells sorted from blood. These receptors were collected from a man between 18 and 29 years old in good health.

The CDR3 loop is CASSFGQASGNTIYF. DNA of the CDR3: TGTGCCAGCAGCTTTGGACAAGCCTCTGGAAACACCATATATTTT. V and J are TRBV11-2 and TRBJ1-3, with D tentatively TRBD1 (5 bases). The CDR3 has 15 amino acids. V shed 3 bases and J shed 0 bases, with 9 bases lying between them. The germline CDR1 and CDR2 sequences are SGHAT and FQNNGV. The complete variable domain, with remaining parts taken from reference TRBV11-2 and TRBJ1-3, reads EAGVAQSPRYKIIEKRQSVAFWCNPISGHATLYWYQQILGQGPKLLIQFQNNGVVDDSQLPKDRFSAERLKGVDSTLKIQPAKLEDSAVYLCASSFGQASGNTIYFGEGSWLTVV.

The chain links TRBV7-6 to TRBJ2-5; perhaps TRBD1 as D (6 bases). The V gene lost 5 bases and the J gene lost 1 base, with 8 bases spanning the gap. This CDR3 is built from 13 residues. Germline V gene data show CDR1 as SGHVS and CDR2 as FNYEAQ. This CDR3 is CASSRTAQETQYF. Here the CDR3 DNA reads TGTGCCAGCAGCCGGACAGCCCAAGAGACCCAGTACTTC.

This sequence joins TRBV4-1 and TRBJ1-2; D is unclear. The germline gives CDR1 MGHRA, CDR2 YSYEKL. V was pared by 0 bases and J by 1 base, with 15 bases between. This CDR3 has 17 amino acids. CDR3: CASSQEVLTMSNYGYTF. CDR3 bases: TGCGCCAGCAGCCAAGAGGTATTGACTATGAGTAACTATGGCTACACCTTC.

V gene TRBV9 combines with J gene TRBJ2-2; 11 bases fit TRBD2. This CDR3 is 18 amino acids long. CDR1 is SGDLS, CDR2 YYNGEE, per germline. The V and J ends lost 6 bases and 0 bases, in that order; junction bases with no gene match: 10. In DNA, the CDR3 is TGTGCCAGCACCCCCCTAGCGGGAGGTTACGCGAACACCGGGGAGCTGTTTTTT. Its translation: CASTPLAGGYANTGELFF.

J is TRBJ2-3 and V is TRBV7-8, with TRBD2 matching over 12 bases. With V trimmed by 1 base and J by 2 bases, 7 bases remained unmatched. Germline CDR1 reads SGHVS; CDR2 reads FQNEAQ. This CDR3 spans 18 amino acids. CDR3 sequence: CASSLGLAGGYSTDTQYF. The CDR3 DNA is TGTGCCAGCAGCTTAGGTCTAGCGGGAGGGTATTCCACAGATACGCAGTATTTT.

The rearrangement links TRBV5-1 to TRBJ2-7; 9 bases fit TRBD1. This CDR3 comprises 14 residues. The V gene end was trimmed by 4 bases and the J gene end by 5 bases; junction bases not matched to a gene: 7. CDR1 SGHRS and CDR2 YFSETQ come from the germline V gene. In nucleotides, the CDR3 is TGCGCCAGCAGCACGACAGGGGGAATCGACGAGCAGTACTTC. Translation gives CASSTTGGIDEQYF.

The rearrangement joins TRBV6-1 to TRBJ2-7, with D possibly matching TRBD2 (5 bases). CDR1 is MNHNS and CDR2 is SASEGT in the germline V gene. The CDR3 loop spans 15 amino acids. V dropped 4 bases and J dropped 3 bases, with 16 bases sitting between them. The DNA for the CDR3 is TGTGCCAGCAGTGGGCCTGGCGGGCTAGTCTACGAGCAGTACTTC. Its protein product is CASSGPGGLVYEQYF.

The J gene is TRBJ2-7, the V gene TRBV5-5, with TRBD1 as a possible D gene (5 bases). The CDR3 runs 15 residues. Germline CDR1 SGHKS, CDR2 YYEKEE (reference sequence). The V end was cut by 4 bases, the J end by 5 bases, with 19 bases between. Here the CDR3 reads CASSTQGDARDEQYF. CDR3 nucleotide sequence: TGTGCCAGCAGCACCCAGGGTGATGCCCGCGACGAGCAGTACTTC.

The chain recombines TRBV5-4 with TRBJ1-1, with D perhaps matching TRBD1 (5 bases). V dropped 6 bases and J dropped 7 bases, with 19 bases sitting between them. The CDR3 consists of 14 residues. Germline V gene data show CDR1 as SGHNT and CDR2 as YYREEE (reference sequence). The CDR3: CASTFPEGAGEAFF. The CDR3 DNA sequence: TGTGCCAGCACCTTCCCCGAAGGGGCGGGTGAAGCTTTCTTT.

This clone was seen a single time. The V and J genes are TRBV5-4 and TRBJ2-5; no clear D gene. CDR1 is SGHNT and CDR2 is YYREEE in the germline V gene (reference sequence). This CDR3 has 13 residues. The V end lost 4 bases, the J end lost 2 bases, and 9 bases lay between the germline ends. In DNA, the CDR3 is TGTGCCAGCAGCACCGAGGCGCAAGAGACCCAGTACTTC. As protein: CASSTEAQETQYF.

The V and J genes are TRBV6-5 and TRBJ2-2; 7 bases are a match to TRBD1. The ends lost 4 bases at V and 1 base at J; junction bases unmatched: 3. Germline V gives CDR1 MNHEY, CDR2 SVGAGI. The CDR3 is 15 residues long. This CDR3 reads CASSLRTGNTGELFF. CDR3 bases: TGTGCCAGCAGTTTGCGGACAGGGAACACCGGGGAGCTGTTTTTT.

The sample holds one count of this clone. CDR3 amino acids: CASSFRRGIEQYF. Written as DNA, the CDR3 is TGTGCCAGTAGTTTTCGCAGGGGGATCGAGCAGTACTTC. V and J are TRBV19 and TRBJ2-7; the match to TRBD1 covers 7 bases. CDR3 length equals 13 residues. The junction had 7 bases not matched to a gene; V was cut back by 5 bases and J by 6 bases. CDR1 and CDR2 (germline): LNHDA, SQIVND (reference sequence).

The rearrangement joins TRBV11-2 to TRBJ1-4; 9 bases agree with TRBD1. The CDR3 has 15 residues. With 4 bases clipped from V and 6 bases from J, the junction kept 6 bases outside the gene matches. CDR1 and CDR2 (germline): SGHAT, FQNNGV. The DNA for the CDR3 is TGTGCCAGCAGCTACGGACAGGGGCGCGATGAAAAACTGTTTTTT. This codes for CASSYGQGRDEKLFF.

This chain uses TRBV5-6 with TRBJ2-1; 13 nucleotides agree with TRBD2. The germline CDR1 and CDR2 sequences are SGHDT and YYEEEE. V trimming: 4 bases; J trimming: 8 bases; junction bases outside the gene matches: 9. This CDR3 is 16 amino acids long. The CDR3 bases are TGTGCCAGCAGCCCCTCACTAGCGGGAGGGGACCATGAGCAGTTCTTC. Its protein product is CASSPSLAGGDHEQFF.

The rearrangement links TRBV9 to TRBJ1-1; unclear D gene. Trimming took off 0 bases at V and 6 bases at J, with 12 bases between the two ends. The CDR3 extends over 14 amino acids. Germline CDR1 is SGDLS and CDR2 is YYNGEE. CDR3 bases: TGTGCCAGCAGCGTAGTGGAGGTATTCGCTGAAGCTTTCTTT. Translation: CASSVVEVFAEAFF.

CDR3 protein: CASSLYLEGTDTQYF. Written as DNA, the CDR3 is TGTGCCAGCAGTTTGTACCTGGAAGGCACAGATACGCAGTATTTT. The chain joins TRBV27 to TRBJ2-3; D ambiguous. The CDR3 consists of 15 residues. Germline CDR1 reads MNHEY; CDR2 reads SMNVEV (reference sequence). The V end lost 3 bases, the J end lost 1 base, and 11 bases lay between the germline ends.

The rearrangement uses TRBV7-9 and TRBJ1-2; TRBD1 might be the D (5 bases). The CDR3 runs 15 residues. Looked up from germline, CDR1 is SEHNR and CDR2 is FQNEAQ (reference sequence). Trimming took 5 bases from V and 6 from J, leaving 19 bases between them. The CDR3 loop reads CASSVSLGASDGYTF. In nucleotides, the CDR3 is TGTGCCAGCAGCGTGAGCTTAGGGGCAAGTGATGGCTACACCTTC. Variable domain in full (rest from reference TRBV7-9 and TRBJ1-2): DTGVSQNPRHKITKRGQNVTFRCDPISEHNRLYWYRQTLGQGPEFLTYFQNEAQLEKSRLLSDRFSAERPKGSFSTLEIQRTEQGDSAMYLCASSVSLGASDGYTFGSGTRLTVV.

Details on this clone: The same CDR3 arises from other DNA sequences in this sample as well. The chain is built from TRBV4-3 and TRBJ2-7, with D possibly TRBD1 on 6 matching bases. Trimming stripped 0 bases from V and 4 bases from J, with 13 bases between. In germline, CDR1 is LGHNA, CDR2 YSLEER. The CDR3 is 15 residues long. This chain's CDR3 is CASSQDRGALYEQYF. The CDR3 nucleotides are TGCGCCAGCAGCCAAGACAGGGGAGCTCTGTACGAGCAGTACTTC.

About this clone itself: The same CDR3 can be traced to other DNA sequences in this sample. The V call is TRBV9, the J call TRBJ2-7, with D unresolved. The CDR3 runs to 13 residues. The V end was cut by 0 bases, the J end by 0 bases, with 4 bases between. Looked up from germline, CDR1 is SGDLS and CDR2 is YYNGEE. The DNA of the CDR3 is TGTGCCAGCAGCGTAGCGGACTCCTACGAGCAGTACTTC. Protein sequence: CASSVADSYEQYF.

The chain has TRBV6-1 and TRBJ1-4; no reliable D call. Looked up from germline, CDR1 is MNHNS and CDR2 is SASEGT. V was cut by 1 base and J by 2 bases, with 5 bases left in between. This CDR3 is built from 14 residues. The CDR3 loop is CASSEEVTNEKLFF. DNA of the CDR3: TGTGCCAGCAGTGAAGAGGTGACTAATGAAAAACTGTTTTTT.

This clone was seen just once. CDR3 protein: CASRYSGGASYEQYF. CDR3 sequence (DNA): TGCGCCAGCAGATATAGCGGGGGGGCCTCCTACGAGCAGTACTTC. The chain recombines TRBV5-1 with TRBJ2-7; 11 bases are a match to TRBD2. Trimming at V came to 5 bases and at J to 0 bases, leaving 4 bases not matched to a gene. The CDR3 totals 15 residues. CDR1 is SGHRS, CDR2 YFSETQ, per germline.

This chain links TRBV4-1 with TRBJ2-7, with D perhaps matching TRBD1 or TRBD2 (5 bases each). Trimming took off 0 bases at V and 1 base at J, with 13 bases between the two ends. The germline V gene encodes CDR1 MGHRA and CDR2 YSYEKL. CDR3 size: 16 residues. As DNA, the CDR3 is TGCGCCAGCAGCCAAGATAACGGGGCGGTGTCCTACGAGCAGTACTTC. Translated: CASSQDNGAVSYEQYF.

Comment on this clone: Compared with germline, one end of the junction differs, possibly owing to a read error. The same CDR3 arises from other DNA sequences in this sample as well. The chain recombines TRBV7-7 with TRBJ1-3; D not resolved. Germline CDR1 SSHAT, CDR2 FNYEAQ (reference sequence). The CDR3 extends over 15 amino acids. The CDR3 nucleotides read TGTGCTAGCAGCTTAGACCGGAGCTCTGGAAACACCATATATTTT. The encoded protein is CASSLDRSSGNTIYF.

CDR3 loop: CATSAISQIEGLAYNEQFF. Written as DNA, the CDR3 is TGTGCCACCAGCGCCATATCCCAAATAGAGGGACTGGCCTACAATGAGCAGTTCTTC. V is TRBV15 and J is TRBJ2-1; D possibly corresponds to TRBD2 (6 bases). This CDR3 has 19 amino acids. The V and J ends lost 5 bases and 2 bases respectively, with 25 bases between them. The germline V gene has CDR1 LNHNV and CDR2 YYDKDF (reference sequence).

The J gene is TRBJ1-5, the V gene TRBV30; D is perhaps TRBD1 (5 bases). Germline V lookup: CDR1 GTSNPN, CDR2 SVGIG (reference sequence). Trimming took off 0 bases at V and 6 bases at J, with 15 bases between the two ends. This CDR3 region has 15 residues. This chain's CDR3 is CAWSVRVGAGQPQHF. CDR3 nucleotides: TGTGCCTGGAGTGTACGCGTCGGGGCCGGTCAGCCCCAGCATTTT.

This clone was seen only a few times. The chain is built from TRBV11-2 and TRBJ1-5; D remains unclear. Germline V CDR1 and CDR2: SGHAT, FQNNGV. Trimming took off 5 bases at V and 4 bases at J, with 12 bases between the two ends. CDR3 length: 14 amino acids. CDR3 DNA sequence: TGTGCCAGCAGCGATACGGGCGGGAATCAGCCCCAGCATTTT. Encoded protein: CASSDTGGNQPQHF.

A note on this clone: Other DNA sequences in the same sample also yield this CDR3. J is TRBJ2-7 and V is TRBV2; TRBD1 might be the D (5 bases). Germline-derived CDR1 and CDR2 are SNHLY and FYNNEI. The CDR3 runs to 13 residues. The V end lost 3 bases, the J end lost 4 bases, and 10 bases lay between the germline ends. CDR3 region: CASSEGRAYEQYF. The CDR3 bases are TGTGCCAGCAGTGAGGGGCGCGCGTACGAGCAGTACTTC.

The chain links TRBV7-9 to TRBJ2-7; D is unclear. There are 15 residues in the CDR3. Trimming cost V 5 bases and J 2 bases, with 16 bases left between them. Germline loops: CDR1 SEHNR, CDR2 FQNEAQ (reference sequence). The CDR3 sequence: CASSITSEGTYEQYF. In DNA, the CDR3 is TGTGCCAGCAGCATAACCTCGGAAGGGACCTACGAGCAGTACTTC.

The rearrangement uses TRBV28 and TRBJ2-7; TRBD1 matches at 8 bases. Losses at the gene ends were 6 bases for V and 2 bases for J; bases not matched to a gene: 9. The CDR3 runs 15 residues. Germline CDR1 reads MDHEN; CDR2 reads SYDVKM. The CDR3 spells CASSSGGQDPYEQYF. For the CDR3, the DNA is TGTGCCAGCAGCTCCGGGGGACAGGATCCCTACGAGCAGTACTTC.

The chain couples TRBV4-1 to TRBJ1-1; 9 bases are shared with TRBD1. The CDR3 runs to 16 residues. From germline, CDR1 is MGHRA and CDR2 YSYEKL. The V gene end was trimmed by 1 base and the J gene end by 3 bases; junction bases not matched to a gene: 6. This chain's CDR3 is CASSQGGGQGDTEAFF. The CDR3 DNA sequence: TGCGCCAGCAGCCAAGGGGGGGGACAGGGAGACACTGAAGCTTTCTTT.